These T cell receptor beta chains were read from a single sample in a study of T cell changes during pregnancy in multiple sclerosis. TCRdb keeps only in-frame clones here, not all; method: immunoSEQ multiplex PCR. This table has around 49,000 clones, 95% appearing once. Sample: CD8+ T cells from peripheral blood mononuclear cells, taken in the first trimester of pregnancy. The receptors shown here come from a female donor with multiple sclerosis, enrolled in a pregnancy study. CDR3s include the opening cysteine and the closing phenylalanine or tryptophan. The order of the fields is CDR3 protein, CDR3 DNA, V gene, J gene, D gene. A D gene is named only where the DNA matches it firmly.

CDR3: CASRSGGQPQHF
DNA: TGTGCCAGTCGGTCGGGGGGCCAGCCCCAGCATTTT
V: TRBV19
J: TRBJ1-5
D: -

CDR3: CASRLAGGYEQFF
DNA: TGTGCCAGCAGACTAGCGGGAGGATATGAGCAGTTCTTC
V: TRBV28
J: TRBJ2-1
D: TRBD2

CDR3: CASSVGQGYTGELFF
DNA: TGTGCCAGCAGCGTAGGACAGGGCTACACCGGGGAGCTGTTTTTT
V: TRBV9
J: TRBJ2-2
D: TRBD1

CDR3: CASSQFRTGGLNYGYTF
DNA: TGTGCCAGCAGCCAATTTCGGACAGGGGGCTTAAACTATGGCTACACCTTC
V: TRBV14
J: TRBJ1-2
D: TRBD1

CDR3: CASSYGRLRGYTF
DNA: TGTGCCAGCAGTTACGGTAGACTGCGGGGCTACACCTTC
V: TRBV27
J: TRBJ1-2
D: -

CDR3: CASSSLDRTYEQYF
DNA: TGTGCCAGCAGCTCCCTCGACAGAACCTACGAGCAGTACTTC
V: TRBV7-6
J: TRBJ2-7
D: -

CDR3: CASSSPGTSGRRGTDTQYF
DNA: TGTGCCAGCAGCTCCCCCGGGACTAGCGGGAGGCGGGGGACAGATACGCAGTATTTT
V: TRBV7-8
J: TRBJ2-3
D: TRBD2

CDR3: CASSILGQGIYGYTF
DNA: TGTGCCAGTAGTATACTCGGACAGGGAATCTATGGCTACACCTTC
V: TRBV19
J: TRBJ1-2
D: TRBD1

CDR3: CASSLGTNTEAFF
DNA: TGCGCCAGCAGCTTGGGGACAAACACTGAAGCTTTCTTT
V: TRBV5-1
J: TRBJ1-1
D: -

CDR3: CATSRERDRAHEQYF
DNA: TGTGCCACCAGCAGAGAAAGGGACAGGGCCCACGAGCAGTACTTC
V: TRBV15
J: TRBJ2-7
D: TRBD1

CDR3: CASSVNQGNGYTF
DNA: TGTGCCAGCAGCGTCAATCAGGGAAATGGCTACACCTTC
V: TRBV9
J: TRBJ1-2
D: -

CDR3: CAWSLAGIGNEQFF
DNA: TGTGCCTGGAGTTTAGCGGGTATTGGCAATGAGCAGTTCTTC
V: TRBV30
J: TRBJ2-1
D: TRBD2

CDR3: CASSEYSQGYGYTF
DNA: TGTGCCAGCAGTGAATATTCACAGGGTTATGGCTACACCTTC
V: TRBV25-1
J: TRBJ1-2
D: -

CDR3: CASSPGQDYGYTF
DNA: TGTGCCAGCAGTCCCGGACAGGACTATGGCTACACCTTC
V: TRBV28
J: TRBJ1-2
D: TRBD1

CDR3: CASSSGTSYEQYF
DNA: TGTGCCAGCAGTTCGGGAACCTCCTACGAGCAGTACTTC
V: TRBV27
J: TRBJ2-7
D: -

CDR3: CASSTGTGGYEQYF
DNA: TGTGCCAGCAGCACGGGGACAGGGGGCTACGAGCAGTACTTC
V: TRBV7-2
J: TRBJ2-7
D: TRBD1